This T cell receptor beta chain was retrieved from a study of tumor-infiltrating lymphocytes in primary liver carcinoma. This clonotype was recorded many times. Its antigen is unidentified. The blood RNA (from unsorted whole blood) was obtained, and germline DNA was also extracted. Trimming cost V 8 bases and J 0 bases; bases outside gene matches: 13. The germline gives CDR1 MNHEY, CDR2 SVGAGI. The CDR3 is made up of 17 amino acids. A constant-region primer served to make TCR beta cDNA from 500 to 550 ng total RNA. ARM-PCR was slightly modified, and three nested multiplex PCR rounds with it gave rise to the TCR beta libraries. The study ran its first two PCR rounds for roughly 11 cycles each, using TRBV1-TRBV30 forward primers and a C-beta reverse primer. One entry per CDR3 protein, called by TCRdb with MiXCR from the multiplex PCR reads. The data show about 330,000 distinct CDR3 sequences, about two thirds seen once.

Study-level points and caveats: Top-250-clone fractions were significantly higher in tumors than in blood (p = 0.039). Tumor region pairs outstripped tumor-adjacent and tumor-blood pairs in overlap. Unsorted bulk sampling ruled out any CD4+ versus CD8+ repertoire comparison.

This clonotype was sampled from a man in his forties or fifties with primary liver carcinoma and hepatitis B virus infection. The chain has TRBV6-5 and TRBJ1-5, with 7 nucleotides matching TRBD1. The source material was peripheral blood. CDR3 region: CASRPGTALLSNQPQHF. CDR3 DNA: TGTGCCAGCCGGCCCGGGACAGCCTTACTTAGCAATCAGCCCCAGCATTTT.